This TCR beta chain was retrieved from a study of T cell responses to AZD1222 COVID-19 vaccine. Study summary: Second-dose recipients at about 4 or about 12 weeks were treated as one pooled group.

Overall study results and limits: Distributed over spike, vaccine-associated CD4 TCRs predominated at 160-218 and 743-854.

TCRdb keeps only in-frame clones here, not all; method: immunoSEQ multiplex PCR. The table records about 140,000 clones, around 88% of them present only once. Details on this clone: Its antigen is undetermined.

The CDR3 runs to 14 residues. Looked up from germline, CDR1 is LNHDA and CDR2 is SQIVND (reference sequence). The V and J ends lost 7 bases and 5 bases, in that order; junction bases with no gene match: 7. This specimen consisted of peripheral blood, obtained on day 0 of AZD1222 vaccination. This TCR derives from an adult in good health. The V and J genes are TRBV19 and TRBJ2-2; 7 bases match TRBD1. The CDR3 loop is CASNQGVRTGELFF. The CDR3 region has the DNA TGTGCCAGTAACCAGGGGGTAAGGACCGGGGAGCTGTTTTTT.